The T cell receptor beta chain described here comes from a study of blood T cell repertoires in COVID-19. About the research overall: Sites in the United States, Italy and Spain provided acute and convalescent COVID-19 samples. PBMCs, B-cell-depleted T cells, or T cells provided the cDNA or gDNA that made up the material.

This CDR3 has 15 amino acids. Germline CDR1 LNHDA, CDR2 SQIVND (reference sequence). Unmatched junction bases numbered 6, after V lost 6 bases and J lost 2 bases. In the study's own analysis: Estimation of nucleated cell counts was performed using reference gene primer amplification. TCRdb's table, derived via immunoSEQ multiplex PCR, lists solely in-frame clones and lacks some. V, J and clone size reflect that table, while D and trimming were determined from the DNA. The sample has 200,000 or so clones; 70% to 85% are singletons. The sample consisted of peripheral blood. This sequence was found in a human donor with acute or convalescent COVID-19. The donor label of this sample is uncertain. This chain joins TRBV19 and TRBJ1-5; 8 nucleotides agree with TRBD1. CDR3 region: CASRRTGQGNQPQHF. The DNA of the CDR3 is TGTGCCAGTAGGAGGACAGGGCAAGGCAATCAGCCCCAGCATTTT.